The 21 T cell receptor beta chains presented below share a single source sample, sequenced in a study of vaccination and CD4 T cells after COVID-19. Their target antigens are unknown. Scientists ran DNA taken from cultured CD4+ T cells through the Oncomine TCR Beta short-read assay for sequencing. Via MiXCR, TCRdb re-called the PCR reads, giving one row per CDR3 protein. The table records approximately 17,000 distinct CDR3 sequences, roughly 50% of them present only once. Sample treatment: roughly nine-day PBMC culture with coronavirus spike peptide pools or control peptides (ViraFEST assay). The sample was CD4+ T cells from blood, cultured in vitro. These receptors were taken from a human donor who had recovered from COVID-19.

The rearrangement joins TRBV12-3 or TRBV12-4 to TRBJ2-5; no clear D gene. V lost 3 bases and J 5 bases, leaving 4 bases between the germline ends. The CDR3 consists of 11 residues. The CDR3 loop is CASSFGETQYF. The CDR3 DNA is TGTGCCAGCAGTTTTGGGGAGACCCAGTACTTC.

This clonotype was seen more than once but under ten times. This chain connects TRBV7-2 to TRBJ2-6; perhaps TRBD2 as D (5 bases). The CDR3 is 15 amino acids. Germline V gene sequence: CDR1 SGHTA, CDR2 FQGNSA. V lost 1 base and J lost 3, with 7 bases in between. DNA for the CDR3: TGTGCCAGCAGCTTAGAACTAGATGGGGCCAACGTCCTGACTTTC. It yields the protein CASSLELDGANVLTF.

The chain combines TRBV4-2 with TRBJ2-5, with TRBD2 matching over 9 bases. CDR1 is LGHNA, CDR2 YNFKEQ, per germline. Trimming removed 1 base from V and 2 bases from J; junction bases left unmatched: 5. This CDR3 spans 16 amino acids. CDR3 nucleotide sequence: TGTGCCAGCAGCCAAGTGGGCAGCGGGGGGCAAGAGACCCAGTACTTC. Its translation is CASSQVGSGGQETQYF.

In this sample, this clonotype turned up a few times. This chain joins TRBV7-9 and TRBJ1-2; D perhaps matches TRBD1 (6 bases). The CDR3 consists of 13 residues. V gave up 5 bases and J gave up 2 bases, with 9 bases separating them. Germline V gives CDR1 SEHNR, CDR2 FQNEAQ (reference sequence). The CDR3 sequence is CASSRGQNYGYTF. Written as DNA, the CDR3 is TGTGCCAGCAGCCGGGGACAAAACTATGGCTACACCTTC.

The chain links TRBV12-3 or TRBV12-4 to TRBJ2-7; no clear D gene. CDR3 length: 12 residues. Trimming stripped 2 bases from V and 6 bases from J, with 8 bases between. The CDR3 bases are TGTGCCAGCAGTTTAAGGGTCTCCGAGCAGTACTTC. Translation gives CASSLRVSEQYF.

The chain carries TRBV20-1 and TRBJ2-3; maybe TRBD1 (6 bases). The germline CDR1 and CDR2 sequences are DFQATT and SNEGSKA (reference sequence). V was trimmed by 5 bases and J by 0 bases, leaving 15 bases between them. The CDR3 loop spans 15 amino acids. CDR3 bases: TGCAGTGCTCCGAATCAGGGGCGGAGCACAGATACGCAGTATTTT. Translation: CSAPNQGRSTDTQYF.

This clonotype was found a few times. The CDR3 sequence is CATSQGGLGYTF. As DNA, the CDR3 is TGTGCCACCAGTCAAGGCGGCCTTGGCTACACCTTC. The J gene is TRBJ1-2, the V gene TRBV24-1; D gene ambiguous. CDR1 is KGHDR, CDR2 SFDVKD, per germline. CDR3 length equals 12 residues. The germline V and J ends were trimmed by 6 bases and 7 bases, with 11 bases remaining between them.

This clonotype was seen only once. V usage is TRBV19 and J usage is TRBJ1-2; D might be TRBD1 (5 bases). Germline V gene data show CDR1 as LNHDA and CDR2 as SQIVND (reference sequence). The CDR3 contains 14 residues. The germline V and J ends were trimmed by 5 bases and 4 bases, with 14 bases remaining between them. In DNA, the CDR3 is TGTGCCAGTAGTCAGGGATCTCGCCTCTATGGCTACACCTTC. Its protein product is CASSQGSRLYGYTF.

The V gene is TRBV12-3 or TRBV12-4, the J gene TRBJ1-5; D unresolved. Trimming stripped 1 base from V and 7 bases from J, with 8 bases between. CDR3 length equals 13 residues. The CDR3 reads CASSLVGGQPQHF. DNA of the CDR3: TGTGCCAGCAGTTTAGTGGGTGGGCAGCCCCAGCATTTT.

This clonotype was seen only a few times. The V call is TRBV6-5, the J call TRBJ2-3; TRBD2 matches 10 bases. The germline V gene encodes CDR1 MNHEY and CDR2 SVGAGI. CDR3 length: 16 residues. V gave up 2 bases and J gave up 5 bases; unmatched junction bases: 7. CDR3 sequence reads: CASSYRGVAGGDTQYF. CDR3 nucleotide sequence: TGTGCCAGCAGTTACCGAGGGGTAGCGGGAGGAGATACGCAGTATTTT.

The chain joins TRBV11-1 to TRBJ1-2; D unclear. Germline loops: CDR1 SGHAT, CDR2 FQDESV (reference sequence). V lost 1 base and J lost 2, with 8 bases in between. The CDR3 contains 14 residues. Here the CDR3 DNA reads TGTGCCAGCAGCTTAGGGGCTCAGAACTATGGCTACACCTTC. It translates to CASSLGAQNYGYTF. The full variable domain, completed using reference TRBV11-1 and TRBJ1-2, is EAEVAQSPRYKITEKSQAVAFWCDPISGHATLYWYRQILGQGPELLVQFQDESVVDDSQLPKDRFSAERLKGVDSTLKIQPAELGDSAMYLCASSLGAQNYGYTFGSGTRLTVV.

This clonotype appeared a few times. V usage is TRBV6-5 and J usage is TRBJ1-2; possibly TRBD1 for D (5 bases). Germline CDR1 MNHEY, CDR2 SVGAGI. The CDR3 contains 16 residues. Trimming cost V 0 bases and J 3 bases, with 14 bases left between them. The CDR3 bases are TGTGCCAGCAGTTACTCCGCTGCCGACAGCTACTATGGCTACACCTTC. It is translated as CASSYSAADSYYGYTF.

The rearrangement joins TRBV9 to TRBJ2-5, with 9 nucleotides matching TRBD1. CDR3 size: 15 residues. Germline V gene data show CDR1 as SGDLS and CDR2 as YYNGEE. The V gene end was trimmed by 0 bases and the J gene end by 3 bases; junction bases not matched to a gene: 3. The CDR3 spells CASSVATGGKETQYF. CDR3 bases: TGTGCCAGCAGCGTAGCTACAGGGGGCAAAGAGACCCAGTACTTC.

This clonotype was seen a few times. The V and J genes are TRBV10-3 and TRBJ1-2; D is possibly TRBD1 (5 bases). CDR1 is ENHRY and CDR2 is SYGVKD in the germline V gene. CDR3 size: 14 residues. Trimming took 10 bases from V and 4 from J, leaving 19 bases between them. CDR3 protein: CANSLGGRSYGYTF. The CDR3 DNA is TGTGCCAACTCCCTCGGGGGACGGAGCTATGGCTACACCTTC.

CDR3 protein: CASSSTDPGIGEKLFF. Written as DNA, the CDR3 is TGTGCCAGCAGCTCGACAGACCCAGGGATAGGGGAAAAACTGTTTTTT. The chain combines TRBV5-6 with TRBJ1-4; weak D call: TRBD1 (5 bases). Looked up from germline, CDR1 is SGHDT and CDR2 is YYEEEE. The CDR3 is made up of 16 amino acids. Trimming took off 3 bases at V and 8 bases at J, with 20 bases between the two ends.

The genes are TRBV21-1 and TRBJ2-5; TRBD1 is taken as the D call from the table, unchecked against the DNA. TRBV21-1 is listed as a pseudogene. The CDR3 is 16 residues long. The CDR3 DNA reads TGTGCCAGCAGCAAAGTATACAGGGGGCACGGAGAGACCCAGTACTTC. Encoded protein: CASSKVYRGHGETQYF.

This sequence joins TRBV6-4 and TRBJ2-5; D is possibly TRBD2 (7 bases). Trimming stripped 7 bases from V and 4 bases from J, with 22 bases between. Germline V CDR1 and CDR2: MRHNA, SNTAGT. This CDR3 has 16 amino acids. The CDR3 protein is CASTVGGQGTRETQYF. The CDR3 DNA reads TGTGCCAGCACCGTGGGGGGGCAGGGGACACGAGAGACCCAGTACTTC.

The chain carries TRBV19 and TRBJ2-5; D remains unclear. Trimming pared 6 bases from V and 1 base from J, leaving 12 bases between. The germline gives CDR1 LNHDA, CDR2 SQIVND (reference sequence). The CDR3 is 14 residues long. The CDR3 nucleotides are TGTGCCAGTAGCACCACCTGGGCCCAAGAGACCCAGTACTTC. It is translated as CASSTTWAQETQYF.

Here the CDR3 DNA reads TGTGCCTGGAGTAAGGTTCCAGCTAACTATGGCTACACCTTC. It is translated as CAWSKVPANYGYTF. The chain carries TRBV30 and TRBJ1-2; D unresolved. This CDR3 has 14 amino acids. V was shortened by 2 bases and J by 0 bases, with 10 bases between the two germline ends. CDR1 and CDR2 from the germline V gene are GTSNPN and SVGIG (reference sequence).

This clonotype came up a few times. The V and J genes are TRBV7-2 and TRBJ1-2; D is ambiguous. The CDR3 is made up of 15 amino acids. From germline, CDR1 is SGHTA and CDR2 FQGNSA. The V gene lost 8 bases and the J gene lost 8 bases, with 24 bases spanning the gap. The chain's CDR3 is CASGRKSGIPAGYTF. CDR3 DNA: TGTGCCAGCGGCCGGAAATCCGGGATACCTGCGGGCTACACCTTC.

V usage is TRBV27 and J usage is TRBJ2-5, with 11 bases matching TRBD2. Looked up from germline, CDR1 is MNHEY and CDR2 is SMNVEV (reference sequence). Trimming took 2 bases from V and 5 from J; bases not matched to a gene: 7. This CDR3 has 16 residues. The DNA of the CDR3 is TGTGCCAGCAGTTTACTTAGCGGGGGGGCCAGGGAGACCCAGTACTTC. Its protein product is CASSLLSGGARETQYF.